This is a list of T cell receptor beta chains from one sample in a study of cytomegalovirus exposure and HLA in healthy donors. Using immunoSEQ multiplex PCR, the repertoire was profiled, and TCRdb retains in-frame clones only, with some absent. The sample table sets out roughly 73,000 clones. The sequencing input was PBMCs. The receptors stem from a man aged 45-65 years in good health and CMV-seropositive. CDR3s include the opening cysteine and the closing phenylalanine or tryptophan. Each record gives: V gene, J gene, CDR3 length, CDR3 protein.

V gene: TRBV28
J gene: TRBJ2-3
CDR3 length: 16
CDR3 protein: CASTPIGGISTDTQYF

V gene: TRBV11-1
J gene: TRBJ2-5
CDR3 length: 12
CDR3 protein: CASSLGRETQYF

V gene: TRBV5-1
J gene: TRBJ2-2
CDR3 length: 15
CDR3 protein: CASSLAQGPTGELFF

V gene: TRBV6-1
J gene: TRBJ1-6
CDR3 length: 16
CDR3 protein: CASSDPSGRTNSPLHF

V gene: TRBV6-1
J gene: TRBJ2-7
CDR3 length: 14
CDR3 protein: CASSRPGGPYEQYF

V gene: TRBV27
J gene: TRBJ1-2
CDR3 length: 13
CDR3 protein: CASSPGQAWGYTF

V gene: TRBV6-1
J gene: TRBJ1-1
CDR3 length: 16
CDR3 protein: CASSEAAGGMGTEAFF

V gene: TRBV6-5
J gene: TRBJ2-7
CDR3 length: 15
CDR3 protein: CASSRGGQAAYEQYF

V gene: TRBV7-2
J gene: TRBJ1-5
CDR3 length: 14
CDR3 protein: CASSLETGPGPQHF

V gene: TRBV5-1
J gene: TRBJ1-5
CDR3 length: 16
CDR3 protein: CASSLGQGKSNQPQHF

V gene: TRBV7-2
J gene: TRBJ1-2
CDR3 length: 17
CDR3 protein: CASSLASATRGDYGYTF

V gene: TRBV6-5
J gene: TRBJ1-5
CDR3 length: 10
CDR3 protein: CASGQRPQHF

V gene: TRBV2
J gene: TRBJ1-4
CDR3 length: 13
CDR3 protein: CASIRQGNEKLFF

V gene: TRBV5-1
J gene: TRBJ2-5
CDR3 length: 15
CDR3 protein: CASSAYRGRRETQYF

V gene: TRBV4-1
J gene: TRBJ2-3
CDR3 length: 16
CDR3 protein: CASSHPSGNPPDTQYF

V gene: TRBV19
J gene: TRBJ1-1
CDR3 length: 16
CDR3 protein: CASSKGYRAGNTEAFF